One and the same sample provided the 30 T cell receptor delta chains below, sequenced in a study of gamma-delta T cells after stem cell transplantation. TCRdb made new clone calls on the RT-PCR reads using CATT. The sample yields 9,000 to 13,000 delta-chain clones, 1% to 1.5% seen once. Sequenced input: gamma-delta T cells. The source is a human donor. It is not recorded whose cells these are; they may come from a transplant donor.

Only a few counts were recorded for this clone. The protein TCRdb lists belongs to a much larger clone and differs from this DNA's translation at residue 5, which points to a read error; the protein shown is made from the DNA. The chain's CDR3 is CACDAVGDLPDKLIF. For the CDR3, the DNA is TGTGCCTGTGACGCCGTGGGGGATTTGCCCGATAAACTCATCTTT. The chain employs TRDV2 and TRDJ1, with 8 bases fitting TRDD3. This CDR3 contains 15 residues. Per the germline V gene, CDR1 is GEAIGNYY and CDR2 is EKD. V trimming: 3 bases; J trimming: 3 bases; junction bases outside the gene matches: 8.

This clone was detected only a few times. The gene calls are TRDV2 and TRDJ3; 7 bases line up with TRDD3. The V segment lost 0 bases and the J segment 1 base; nucleotides outside the gene matches: 8. The length of the CDR3 is 19 residues. Germline values: CDR1 GEAIGNYY, CDR2 EKD. The CDR3 sequence: CACDTVRGYKSWDTRQMFF. In nucleotides, the CDR3 is TGTGCCTGTGACACCGTCCGGGGATATAAATCCTGGGACACCCGACAGATGTTTTTC.

The sample holds a few counts of this clone. A far larger clone is one base from this, pointing to a likely read error. Distinct nucleotide sequences in the sample also encode this CDR3. This CDR3 reads CACDTLGGRTSYTDKLIF. CDR3 bases: TGTGCCTGTGACACTCTGGGGGGTCGCACTTCATACACCGATAAACTCATCTTT. The chain links TRDV2 to TRDJ1, with TRDD3 matching over 7 bases. J was trimmed by 0 bases and V by 1 base; bases with no gene match: 13. CDR1 and CDR2 from the germline V gene are GEAIGNYY and EKD. This CDR3 is built from 18 residues.

This clone was seen only a few times. TCRdb's protein for this DNA is that of a much larger clone and differs from the translation at residue 14, likely a read error; the protein shown is the DNA translation. CDR3 coding DNA: TGTGCCTGTGACAAGCTGGGGGATACAAGCACCGATAAACCCATCTTT. Amino acid sequence: CACDKLGDTSTDKPIF. This chain connects TRDV2 to TRDJ1, with TRDD3 matching over 11 bases. There are 16 residues in the CDR3. Germline loops: CDR1 GEAIGNYY, CDR2 EKD.

This clone turned up a few times. This chain connects TRDV2 to TRDJ1, with 11 nucleotides matching TRDD3. This CDR3 has 17 amino acids. Per the germline V gene, CDR1 is GEAIGNYY and CDR2 is EKD. Trimming took 0 bases from V and 1 from J; bases not matched to a gene: 6. For the CDR3, the DNA is TGTGCCTGTGACACCGTCGGACTGGGGGATATCACCGATAAACTCATCTTT. Translated, it gives CACDTVGLGDITDKLIF.

In this sample, this clone turned up a few times. The protein given by TCRdb reflects a much larger clone and differs at residue 15 from this DNA's translation, likely from a read error; the protein shown is the DNA's translation. The chain links TRDV2 to TRDJ1; 9 nucleotides agree with TRDD3. The CDR3 runs to 20 residues. V gave up 2 bases and J gave up 3 bases; unmatched junction bases: 21. Germline CDR1 is GEAIGNYY and CDR2 is EKD. CDR3 nucleotide sequence: TGTGCCTGTGACAGTGTCGACTGGGGGACACCTCCCGAGTACGCCGATAAACTCATCTTT. It encodes CACDSVDWGTPPEYADKLIF.

This clone was detected ten times or more. The chain links TRDV2 to TRDJ1; 10 positions agree with TRDD3. This CDR3 contains 18 residues. Germline V gene lookup returns CDR1 GEAIGNYY and CDR2 EKD. The J segment lost 8 bases and the V segment lost 0 bases, leaving 17 bases of the junction unmatched. This CDR3 is CACDTLPVLGDSNSKLIF. In DNA form, the CDR3 reads TGTGCCTGTGACACCCTCCCTGTACTGGGGGATTCCAACTCAAAACTCATCTTT.

On this clone itself: Only one base separates this from a far larger clonotype, so it likely reflects a read error. Other DNA sequences within the sample encode an identical CDR3. The gene calls are TRDV2 and TRDJ1, with 9 positions matching TRDD3. The CDR3 sequence is 17 residues long. Germline lookup yields CDR1 GEAIGNYY and CDR2 EKD. The DNA for the CDR3 is TGTGCCTGCGACACCGTTTCTGGGGGATCCCACACCGATAAACTCATCTTT. Translating it yields CACDTVSGGSHTDKLIF.

Only a few counts were recorded for this clone. TCRdb records a much larger clone's protein for this DNA, with a difference at residue 16 that likely arises from a read error; the protein given is the translation of the DNA. The chain couples TRDV2 to TRDJ1; TRDD3 matches 12 bases. The CDR3 length is 18 residues. Germline V gene lookup returns CDR1 GEAIGNYY and CDR2 EKD. The CDR3 DNA reads TGTGCCTGTGACGCCGTACTGGGGGATACTGACGGCACCGATAAACCCATCTTT. This sequence encodes CACDAVLGDTDGTDKPIF.

Remarks on this clone: This may be a read error: a much more frequent sequence differs by one nucleotide. The gene calls are TRDV2 and TRDJ1, with 9 nucleotides matching TRDD3. CDR1 is GEAIGNYY, CDR2 EKD, per germline. The CDR3 contains 14 residues. Trimming took 3 bases from V and 9 from J; bases not matched to a gene: 10. Here the CDR3 reads CACDAWGIEPQLIF. Written as DNA, the CDR3 is TGTGCCTGTGACGCCTGGGGGATTGAACCACAACTCATCTTT.

This clone was recorded a few times. The J gene is TRDJ3, the V gene TRDV2; D unresolved. Trimming pared 5 bases from V and 5 bases from J, leaving 18 bases between. Per the germline V gene, CDR1 is GEAIGNYY and CDR2 is EKD. CDR3 size: 17 residues. Here the CDR3 DNA reads TGTGCCTGTGTCCCACCTTTGCCCGACGGGGACACCCGACAGATGTTTTTC. Translation gives CACVPPLPDGDTRQMFF.

This clone was counted only a few times. A far more abundant clone sits one base away, making this likely a read error. At the DNA level, this CDR3 is encoded by other sequences in the same sample as well. The J gene is TRDJ1, the V gene TRDV2; D remains unclear. CDR1 GEAIGNYY and CDR2 EKD come from the germline V gene. This CDR3 spans 13 amino acids. The V end was cut by 7 bases, the J end by 5 bases, with 16 bases between. CDR3 amino acids: CACDPVGEDKLIF. The CDR3 DNA sequence: TGTGCCTGCGACCCTGTTGGTGAGGATAAACTCATCTTT.

In its sample, this clone ranks as medium-sized (0.01 to 0.1%). This chain connects TRDV2 to TRDJ1; D possibly corresponds to TRDD3 (6 bases). Trimming left V 0 bases short and J 0 bases short, with 19 bases between. Germline loops: CDR1 GEAIGNYY, CDR2 EKD. The CDR3 spans 18 residues. This CDR3 is CACDTVIGMGAHTDKLIF. The CDR3 coding sequence is TGTGCCTGTGACACCGTGATCGGGATGGGGGCCCACACCGATAAACTCATCTTT.

This clone is termed medium-sized (0.01 to 0.1%). The chain joins TRDV2 to TRDJ1; TRDD3 matches at 9 bases. The CDR3 consists of 15 residues. CDR1 and CDR2 from the germline V gene are GEAIGNYY and EKD. The J segment lost 4 bases and the V segment lost 0 bases, leaving 5 bases of the junction unmatched. The CDR3 DNA is TGTGCCTGTGACACCGTCGGTGGGGGATACGATAAACTCATCTTT. Its protein product is CACDTVGGGYDKLIF.

Turning to this clone: Only one base separates this from a far larger clonotype, so it likely reflects a read error. This chain joins TRDV2 and TRDJ1, with TRDD3 matching over 10 bases. This CDR3 comprises 19 residues. Germline V gene data show CDR1 as GEAIGNYY and CDR2 as EKD. The ends lost 3 bases at V and 3 bases at J; junction bases unmatched: 18. The CDR3 nucleotides read TGTGCCTGTGACCTACTGGGGGATGCAAGGCCAGGTGTGGCCGATAAACTCATCTTT. This codes for CACDLLGDARPGVADKLIF.

This clone was observed a handful of times. A read error likely explains why the TCRdb protein, taken from a much larger clone, differs from this DNA's translation at residue 7; the protein shown is translated from the DNA. J is TRDJ1 and V is TRDV2; D possibly corresponds to TRDD3 (5 bases). Germline CDR1 and CDR2: GEAIGNYY and EKD. With 0 bases removed from V and 0 bases from J, the gap between germline ends came to 16 bases. CDR3 length equals 17 residues. The CDR3 reads CACDTVEDKTYTDKLIF. DNA for the CDR3: TGTGCCTGTGACACCGTGGAGGATAAAACGTACACCGATAAACTCATCTTT.

Only a few counts were recorded for this clone. This may stem from a read error, because a much larger clone lies one nucleotide away. Other DNA sequences in this specimen translate into the identical CDR3. This sequence joins TRDV2 and TRDJ1, with TRDD3 matching over 7 bases. CDR3 length equals 18 residues. The trim removed 3 bases at V and 0 bases at J, leaving 15 bases unmatched. Germline loops: CDR1 GEAIGNYY, CDR2 EKD. CDR3 DNA: TGTGCCTGTGACTCCGTACTGGGGCCTAAGAGTTACACCGATAAACTCATCTTT. This gives the protein CACDSVLGPKSYTDKLIF.

Ten or more counts support this clone. V is TRDV2 and J is TRDJ1; D ambiguous. Deletions cut 5 bases from V and 4 bases from J, with 16 bases between. CDR3 length: 14 amino acids. CDR1 and CDR2 (germline): GEAIGNYY, EKD. The CDR3 sequence: CACAPVSHRDKLIF. CDR3 bases: TGTGCCTGTGCGCCTGTATCGCATCGCGATAAACTCATCTTT.

As concerns this clone: A much larger clone is a single base away; this may be a read error. The chain combines TRDV2 with TRDJ3; no firm D call. From germline, CDR1 is GEAIGNYY and CDR2 EKD. CDR3 length equals 15 residues. V lost 0 bases, J lost 11 bases, and 13 bases lay in between. The CDR3 protein is CACDTVDGSPRQMFF. In nucleotides, the CDR3 is TGTGCCTGTGACACCGTGGACGGGTCACCCCGACAGATGTTTTTC.

Concerning this clone: It is likely a read error: a sequence one base away is far more abundant. This CDR3 is also generated by other DNA sequences in the sample. This rearrangement joins TRDV2 to TRDJ1; 7 bases line up with TRDD3. The CDR3 has 15 amino acids. The germline CDR1 and CDR2 sequences are GEAIGNYY and EKD. V was clipped by 7 bases and J by 3 bases; unmatched bases: 13. The CDR3 sequence is CACDETGVLADKLIF. The CDR3, as DNA: TGTGCCTGCGACGAGACTGGGGTCCTGGCCGATAAACTCATCTTT.

This clone was recorded at least ten times. It differs at one base from a far larger clone, so likely a read error. The V gene is TRDV2, the J gene TRDJ1; perhaps TRDD3 as D (6 bases). V dropped 1 base and J dropped 0 bases, with 17 bases sitting between them. Germline CDR1 is GEAIGNYY and CDR2 is EKD. The CDR3 sequence is 17 residues long. As DNA, the CDR3 is TGTGCCTGTGACACTTTTCCAACTGGGAGACACACCGATAAACTCATCTTT. It specifies CACDTFPTGRHTDKLIF.

By sample share, this clone is medium-sized (0.01 to 0.1%). In the same sample, other DNA sequences code for this CDR3. J is TRDJ1 and V is TRDV2; TRDD3 aligns across 12 bases. Germline V lookup: CDR1 GEAIGNYY, CDR2 EKD. V lost 4 bases, J lost 2 bases, and 10 bases stayed unmatched. The CDR3 is 17 residues long. CDR3 protein: CACDPLGDTRSTDKLIF. CDR3 bases: TGTGCCTGTGATCCCCTGGGGGATACGCGCTCTACCGATAAACTCATCTTT.

V gene TRDV2 combines with J gene TRDJ3; 12 nucleotides align to TRDD3. The CDR3 sequence is 20 residues long. Germline V gene data show CDR1 as GEAIGNYY and CDR2 as EKD. Trimming took 4 bases from V and 0 from J; bases not matched to a gene: 9. CDR3 sequence (DNA): TGTGCCTGTGAACCCCTACTGGGGGATACCCTCTCCTGGGACACCCGACAGATGTTTTTC. Protein: CACEPLLGDTLSWDTRQMFF.

Turning to this clone: The likely explanation is a read error, given a far larger clone one base away. The chain employs TRDV2 and TRDJ3, with TRDD3 matching 9 bases. V lost 0 bases, J lost 2 bases, and 13 bases stayed unmatched. From germline, CDR1 is GEAIGNYY and CDR2 EKD. The CDR3 loop spans 21 amino acids. The CDR3 sequence: CACDTGGTGGAKPWDTRQMFF. CDR3 bases: TGTGCCTGTGACACCGGAGGGACTGGGGGAGCTAAACCCTGGGACACCCGACAGATGTTTTTC.

On this clone: The protein TCRdb lists belongs to a much larger clone and differs from this DNA's translation at residue 10, which points to a read error; the protein shown is made from the DNA. The V and J genes are TRDV2 and TRDJ3, with 11 bases that match TRDD3. The germline CDR1 and CDR2 sequences are GEAIGNYY and EKD. The CDR3 runs to 20 residues. V dropped 3 bases and J dropped 0; count of bases not matched to a gene: 9. CDR3 sequence reads: CACDSVLGDIGSWDTRQMFF. In DNA form, the CDR3 reads TGTGCCTGTGACTCTGTACTGGGGGATATAGGCTCCTGGGACACCCGACAGATGTTTTTC.

In this sample, this clone turned up many times. V and J are TRDV2 and TRDJ1, with D uncertain. V lost 0 bases, J lost 0 bases, and 10 bases lay in between. The length of the CDR3 is 15 residues. The germline V gene encodes CDR1 GEAIGNYY and CDR2 EKD. The chain's CDR3 is CACDTLNRDTDKLIF. Written as DNA, the CDR3 is TGTGCCTGTGACACCCTCAACCGTGACACCGATAAACTCATCTTT.

This clone appeared a few times. TCRdb's entry gives the protein of a much larger clone, which mismatches this DNA's translation at residue 3, likely from a read error; the protein reported here is translated from the DNA. V is TRDV2 and J is TRDJ1; D call uncertain. The CDR3 totals 16 residues. Germline assignment: CDR1 GEAIGNYY and CDR2 EKD. CDR3 coding DNA: TGTGCCCGTGACACCGTTCTGGAAAGGTACACCGATAAACTCATCTTT. Translated: CARDTVLERYTDKLIF.

This clone came up a few times. This sequence may be a read error, since a much larger clone differs from it by one base. In the same sample, other DNA sequences code for this CDR3. The genes are TRDV2 and TRDJ1, with 10 bases fitting TRDD3. The CDR3 loop spans 19 amino acids. Unmatched junction bases numbered 17, after V lost 3 bases and J lost 2 bases. The germline V gene has CDR1 GEAIGNYY and CDR2 EKD. The CDR3 reads CACDSLLGDPAIRTDKLIF. The CDR3 DNA follows: TGTGCCTGTGACTCCTTACTGGGGGATCCAGCAATTCGGACCGATAAACTCATCTTT.

This clone has more than one count but fewer than ten. V is TRDV2 and J is TRDJ1, with 12 bases lining up with TRDD3. The germline V gene encodes CDR1 GEAIGNYY and CDR2 EKD. This CDR3 has 19 residues. V shed 5 bases, J shed 0 bases, and the junction held 15 bases outside the gene matches. The DNA for the CDR3 is TGTGCCTGTGCCGAGTTACTGGGGGATACCCCGACGTACACCGATAAACTCATCTTT. Protein: CACAELLGDTPTYTDKLIF.

Regarding this clone: This could be a read error, since a much larger clone is one nucleotide away. This same CDR3 is encoded by further DNA sequences in the sample. This chain joins TRDV2 and TRDJ1, with 7 bases matching TRDD3. The length of the CDR3 is 19 residues. The germline V gene encodes CDR1 GEAIGNYY and CDR2 EKD. Here the CDR3 DNA reads TGCGCCTGTGACCCTGTGATAAGTACTGGGGAAAATTACACCGATAAACTCATCTTT. Amino acids: CACDPVISTGENYTDKLIF.